A selection of T cell receptor beta chains follows, all from one sample in a study of glioma-infiltrating T cells after dendritic cell vaccination. TCRdb keeps only in-frame clones here, not all; method: immunoSEQ multiplex PCR. The profile shows 85,000 or so clones, around 85% of them singletons. This sample comprised blood, obtained after dendritic cell vaccination. The receptors were sampled from a human donor with glioblastoma. Each CDR3 is given with its conserved first and last residue. The D gene is left open where the match is weak. Clone size, where shown, is once, few, many, or a class for clones that have expanded.

-	TRBV25-1	-	TRBJ1-1	CATSNRENTEAFF	TGTGCCACCTCAAACAGGGAGAACACTGAAGCTTTCTTT
-	TRBV7-8	TRBD2	TRBJ2-5	CASSLQRGGRETQYF	TGTGCCAGCAGCTTACAGCGGGGGGGCCGGGAGACCCAGTACTTC
-	TRBV10-3	TRBD1	TRBJ2-3	CAISDTGTGNTDTQYF	TGTGCCATCAGTGATACCGGGACAGGAAACACAGATACGCAGTATTTT
-	TRBV5-1	TRBD1	TRBJ1-1	CASSESPGTGGNTEAFF	TGCGCCAGCAGCGAAAGCCCCGGGACAGGGGGGAACACTGAAGCTTTCTTT
-	TRBV2	-	TRBJ2-7	CASSDPGRDTSYEQYF	TGTGCCAGCAGTGACCCCGGCCGGGACACCTCCTACGAGCAGTACTTC
-	TRBV6-5	TRBD1	TRBJ2-3	CASSYSRGRTDTQYF	TGTGCCAGCAGTTACTCGAGGGGGCGGACAGATACGCAGTATTTT
few	TRBV9	-	TRBJ2-2	CASSTHTGELFF	TGTGCCAGCAGCACACACACCGGGGAGCTGTTTTTT
-	TRBV6-6	TRBD1	TRBJ2-7	CASSVTGGAYEQYF	TGTGCCAGCAGCGTGACAGGGGGCGCGTACGAGCAGTACTTC
-	TRBV29-1	TRBD2	TRBJ2-3	CSGGGPPDTDTQYF	TGCAGCGGGGGGGGACCGCCGGATACAGATACGCAGTATTTT
-	TRBV13	-	TRBJ2-5	CASSQKETQYF	TGTGCCAGCAGCCAAAAAGAGACCCAGTACTTC
-	TRBV19	TRBD2	TRBJ2-1	CASFSGRPDNEQFF	TGTGCCAGTTTTAGCGGGAGGCCTGACAATGAGCAGTTCTTC
-	TRBV11-1	-	TRBJ2-5	CASSLPTSYQETQYF	TGTGCCAGCAGCTTACCTACTTCCTACCAAGAGACCCAGTACTTC
-	TRBV7-2	TRBD1	TRBJ2-7	CASSLGTGQDEQYF	TGTGCCAGCAGCTTAGGGACCGGACAGGACGAGCAGTACTTC
-	TRBV6-6	TRBD2	TRBJ2-7	CASSYAGAAEQYF	TGTGCCAGCAGTTATGCGGGAGCGGCCGAGCAGTACTTC
-	TRBV4-3	-	TRBJ2-7	CASSQDRGSPYEQYF	TGCGCCAGCAGCCAAGACAGGGGAAGTCCCTACGAGCAGTACTTC
-	TRBV30	-	TRBJ2-1	CAWSVAGFPYNEQFF	TGTGCCTGGAGTGTAGCAGGGTTTCCCTACAATGAGCAGTTCTTC
-	TRBV7-2	-	TRBJ1-1	CASTLYRSLEAFF	TGTGCCAGCACCCTCTATCGGTCGTTGGAAGCTTTCTTT
-	TRBV5-1	-	TRBJ2-1	CASSFGSAGTPTQSTLF	TGCGCCAGCAGCTTCGGTTCGGCCGGGACACCAACTCAGTCTACCCTCTTC
-	TRBV14	-	TRBJ1-2	CASSAYNYGYTF	TGTGCCAGCAGCGCCTATAACTATGGCTACACCTTC
-	TRBV9	-	TRBJ2-3	CASSVGWRGRPDTQYF	TGTGCCAGCAGCGTAGGCTGGAGAGGGAGGCCCGATACGCAGTATTTT
-	TRBV7-9	-	TRBJ1-1	CASSLSGANTEAFF	TGTGCCAGCAGCTTAAGTGGGGCGAACACTGAAGCTTTCTTT
-	TRBV18	TRBD1	TRBJ2-4	CASSLGTGTAKNIQYF	TGTGCCAGCTCCCTTGGGACAGGGACGGCCAAAAACATTCAGTACTTC
-	TRBV5-1	TRBD1	TRBJ1-2	CASSLQGGDYGYTF	TGCGCCAGCAGCTTACAGGGGGGAGACTATGGCTACACCTTC
-	TRBV5-5	-	TRBJ2-7	CASSLKVTGGSYEQYF	TGTGCCAGCAGCTTGAAAGTGACAGGAGGCTCCTACGAGCAGTACTTC
-	TRBV4-3	-	TRBJ2-7	CASSLHRDSSYEQYF	TGCGCCAGCAGCCTTCACAGGGATTCCTCCTACGAGCAGTACTTC
-	TRBV9	TRBD2	TRBJ2-3	CASSGSGTTNTDTQYF	TGTGCCAGCAGCGGATCCGGGACTACCAACACAGATACGCAGTATTTT
-	TRBV29-1	-	TRBJ2-3	CSVGGDRGTSTDTQYF	TGCAGCGTTGGGGGGGACCGGGGGACTAGCACAGATACGCAGTATTTT
-	TRBV14	TRBD1	TRBJ1-1	CASSQEQGMNTEAFF	TGTGCCAGCAGCCAAGAACAGGGGATGAACACTGAAGCTTTCTTT
-	TRBV28	TRBD2	TRBJ2-1	CASTPVGLAGGSEQFF	TGTGCCAGCACCCCGGTGGGACTAGCGGGAGGCAGTGAGCAGTTCTTC
-	TRBV5-4	TRBD1	TRBJ1-1	CASSWGTGGTEAFF	TGTGCCAGCAGCTGGGGGACAGGGGGCACTGAAGCTTTCTTT
-	TRBV11-2	-	TRBJ2-7	CASSLDGLQVFYEQYF	TGTGCCAGCAGCTTAGACGGCCTACAGGTCTTCTACGAGCAGTACTTC
-	TRBV7-3	-	TRBJ1-1	CASAQQINTEAFF	TGTGCCAGCGCACAACAGATTAACACTGAAGCTTTCTTT
-	TRBV6-5	TRBD1	TRBJ2-7	CASSVGTGTSYEQYF	TGTGCCAGCAGTGTCGGGACAGGGACTTCCTACGAGCAGTACTTC
few	TRBV14	-	TRBJ2-3	CASSQDIGGTDTQYF	TGTGCCAGCAGCCAAGATATAGGGGGCACAGATACGCAGTATTTT
-	TRBV19	-	TRBJ1-5	CASSIDHYFQGYQPQHF	TGTGCCAGTAGTATAGATCATTACTTCCAGGGTTATCAGCCCCAGCATTTT
few	TRBV19	-	TRBJ1-5	CASSIDRRNQPQHF	TGTGCCAGTAGTATCGACAGACGCAATCAGCCCCAGCATTTT
-	TRBV27	-	TRBJ2-7	CASIERVYEQYF	TGTGCCAGCATTGAGCGGGTCTACGAGCAGTACTTC